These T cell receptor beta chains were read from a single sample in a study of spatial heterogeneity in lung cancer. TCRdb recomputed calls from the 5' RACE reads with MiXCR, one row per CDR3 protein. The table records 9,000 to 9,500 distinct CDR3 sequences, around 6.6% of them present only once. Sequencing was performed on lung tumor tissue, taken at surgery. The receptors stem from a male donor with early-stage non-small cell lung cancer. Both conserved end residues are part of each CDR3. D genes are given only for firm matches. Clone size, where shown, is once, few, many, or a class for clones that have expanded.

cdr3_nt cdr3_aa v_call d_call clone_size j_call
TGTGCCAGCAGTCTTATTCGGACAGGACGGCATGGCTACACCTTC CASSLIRTGRHGYTF TRBV28 TRBD1 medium-sized TRBJ1-2
TGTGCCAGCAGCACCGGGACAGGGTGGTACGAGCAGTACTTC CASSTGTGWYEQYF TRBV9 TRBD1 few TRBJ2-7
TGTGCCAGCAGCGGACAGGGGAAGAACACCGGGGAGCTGTTTTTT CASSGQGKNTGELFF TRBV2 TRBD1 medium-sized TRBJ2-2
TGTGCCAGCAGCCCAGGGGGGCTAGCCAAAAACATTCAGTACTTC CASSPGGLAKNIQYF TRBV5-4 - - TRBJ2-4
TGTGCCAGCAGTGAAGCCCCCCATGAGGGGAACACTGAAGCTTTCTTT CASSEAPHEGNTEAFF TRBV6-1 - large TRBJ1-1
TGTGCCAGCAGTTTACTTAGCGAACAGTACTTC CASSLLSEQYF TRBV28 - many TRBJ2-7
TGTGCCAGCAGCTTAGGGACACTCAACACCGGGGAGCTGTTTTTT CASSLGTLNTGELFF TRBV13 - few TRBJ2-2
TGTGCCAGCTCACCACGTCAAGCGTCTAACACCTACGAGCAGTACTTC CASSPRQASNTYEQYF TRBV18 - - TRBJ2-7
TGTGCCAGCAGCCCCAACGTCGTGGGCGGGGGGGCCATTGAGCAGTTCTTC CASSPNVVGGGAIEQFF TRBV7-8 TRBD2 many TRBJ2-1
TGTGCCTGTTACTTCGGGGGAGATACGCAGTATTTT CACYFGGDTQYF TRBV30 - medium-sized TRBJ2-3
TGTGCCAGCAGTTTTGCGGGGGCCAACGTCCTGACTTTC CASSFAGANVLTF TRBV27 - medium-sized TRBJ2-6
TGCGCCAGCAGCTTGGCACAACAGAGCTCCTATAATTCACCCCTCCACTTT CASSLAQQSSYNSPLHF TRBV5-1 - many TRBJ1-6
TGCGCCAGCAGCCAAGATCGAGCGGGGAGTTACACAGATACGCAGTATTTT CASSQDRAGSYTDTQYF TRBV4-3 TRBD2 few TRBJ2-3
TGTGCCAGCAGTGAAGGGGCGCGGGAGACCCAGTACTTC CASSEGARETQYF TRBV2 - - TRBJ2-5
TGTGCCAGCACCCCCGGGCCCCTGACGGGCTCCGGGAAGCCCCAGCATTTT CASTPGPLTGSGKPQHF TRBV7-2 - medium-sized TRBJ1-5
TGTGCCAGCAGCTTAGTGCGGCCCTCACAAACCGGGGAGCTGTTTTTT CASSLVRPSQTGELFF TRBV7-2 - - TRBJ2-2
TGTGCCAGTACTAGAGGGCCCCGGATGAACACTGAAGCTTTCTTT CASTRGPRMNTEAFF TRBV19 - many TRBJ1-1
TGTGCCAGTAGTAGGGGTCCGGGACAGGGGTCCACTGAAGCTTTCTTT CASSRGPGQGSTEAFF TRBV19 TRBD1 - TRBJ1-1
TGTGCCAGCAGTTTAGGACGGGTTTGGGGGCAGAGGGACTATGGCTACACCTTC CASSLGRVWGQRDYGYTF TRBV28 - many TRBJ1-2
TGCAGTGCTAGAGTACCCCTCGGTGGTTACACTGAAGCTTTCTTT CSARVPLGGYTEAFF TRBV20-1 - many TRBJ1-1
TGTGCCAGCAGTTACGACCGGTACTTCTATGGCTACACCTTC CASSYDRYFYGYTF TRBV6-5 - many TRBJ1-2
TGCGCCAGCACGTGGGACAATTCGAACACCGGGGAGCTGTTTTTT CASTWDNSNTGELFF TRBV5-1 - few TRBJ2-2
TGTGCCAGCAGCTTAGAGTTCCAGCGCTATGGCTACACCTTC CASSLEFQRYGYTF TRBV7-2 - medium-sized TRBJ1-2
TGCGCCAGCCGAGGCCAGGGAGGAAACTATGGCTACACCTTC CASRGQGGNYGYTF TRBV5-1 - few TRBJ1-2
TGTGCCAGCAGCCCCTTCTCGACAGAGGACGGTGAAGCTTTCTTT CASSPFSTEDGEAFF TRBV4-2 - many TRBJ1-1
TGTGCCAGCAGTTTAACGAAAGGGTCCGGTGGGGGCACAGATACGCAGTATTTT CASSLTKGSGGGTDTQYF TRBV27 - many TRBJ2-3
TGTGCCACCAGCAGAGATTACGGCGAAGTCAACTATGGCTACACCTTC CATSRDYGEVNYGYTF TRBV15 - many TRBJ1-2
TGTGCCACGCAGAGGGGACAGAGCTACGAGCAGTACTTC CATQRGQSYEQYF TRBV6-1 TRBD1 - TRBJ2-7
TGCGCCAGCAGCCCGTTGTGGCCGACAGGGAGGAACACTGAAGCTTTCTTT CASSPLWPTGRNTEAFF TRBV5-1 TRBD1 many TRBJ1-1
TGTGCCAGCAGCTCCTCGGCTAGCGGGGGGTTGCAGCAGTACTTC CASSSSASGGLQQYF TRBV5-4 TRBD2 few TRBJ2-7
TGTGCCAGCAGTCCACATCCCCTAGCGGGGGGGTTGGGTACGCAGTATTTT CASSPHPLAGGLGTQYF TRBV28 TRBD2 medium-sized TRBJ2-3
TGCAGTGCTCTGGTGGCGGGCAGACAAGAGACCCAGTACTTC CSALVAGRQETQYF TRBV20-1 - many TRBJ2-5
TGTGCCAGCACCTACAGGAACACTTTTATTAGGAACTATGGCTACACCTTC CASTYRNTFIRNYGYTF TRBV6-2/TRBV6-3 - many TRBJ1-2
TGTGCCAGCAGTGAAGTCCGATTCACCGGGGAGCTGTTTTTT CASSEVRFTGELFF TRBV6-1 - few TRBJ2-2
TGCAGTGCCAAGACTAGGAGCTCCTACAATGAGCAGTTCTTC CSAKTRSSYNEQFF TRBV20-1 - many TRBJ2-1
TGTGCCATCAGTGAGTCGCTAGACCTGGGGGAGCTGTTTTTT CAISESLDLGELFF TRBV10-3 - many TRBJ2-2
TGCGCCAGCAGCCAAGTGGCAGGGGAAATTGGGGAGCTGTTTTTT CASSQVAGEIGELFF TRBV4-3 - few TRBJ2-2
TGTGCCAGCAGCCAAATGGTGAACACTGAAGCTTTCTTT CASSQMVNTEAFF TRBV3-1 - many TRBJ1-1
TGCGCCAGCAGCTTGGGAACTATGGCGAACATTCAGTACTTC CASSLGTMANIQYF TRBV5-1 - - TRBJ2-4
TGCGCCAGCAGCTGGGGACAGGGGGCGAGTGAGACCCAGTACTTC CASSWGQGASETQYF TRBV5-1 TRBD1 large TRBJ2-5
TGTGCCAGCAGCCCCCGGGACTTGAACACCGGGGAGCTGTTTTTT CASSPRDLNTGELFF TRBV11-2 - many TRBJ2-2
TGTGCCAGCAGTTTATTGAAGGTTGCCCACGAGCAGTACTTC CASSLLKVAHEQYF TRBV27 - many TRBJ2-7
TGCGCCAGCAGGGCTCTAGCGGGGGGGCCGGGTGAGCAGTTCTTC CASRALAGGPGEQFF TRBV10-2 TRBD2 few TRBJ2-1
TGCGCCAGCAGCCTAGGGACACGGTCCTACGAGCAGTACTTC CASSLGTRSYEQYF TRBV5-1 - many TRBJ2-7
TGTGCCAGTAGTATAGCGGGGGGTCTCCGCAATGAGCAGTTCTTC CASSIAGGLRNEQFF TRBV19 TRBD2 many TRBJ2-1
TGTGCCATCAGTGGGACAGGCTCTGGAAACACCATATATTTT CAISGTGSGNTIYF TRBV10-3 TRBD1 medium-sized TRBJ1-3
TGTGCCAGTAGTATACGGGGGGACCAGCCCCAGCATTTT CASSIRGDQPQHF TRBV19 - many TRBJ1-5
TGCGCCAGCAGCCAAGATTGGGGGGAAGGCGCGCCCTTTGAGCAGTTCTTC CASSQDWGEGAPFEQFF TRBV4-3 - medium-sized TRBJ2-1
TGCAGTGCTACGGGACTAGAGGGTTCAACTCACAATGAGCAGTTCTTC CSATGLEGSTHNEQFF TRBV20-1 TRBD2 many TRBJ2-1
TGTGCCAGCAGTGGAATGGGACAGTTGATGTTGGCTAACATTCAGTACTTC CASSGMGQLMLANIQYF TRBV6-1 TRBD1 few TRBJ2-4
TGTGCCAGCAGCCTGGACAGGGCGGGCAATGAGCAGTTCTTC CASSLDRAGNEQFF TRBV7-2 TRBD1 many TRBJ2-1